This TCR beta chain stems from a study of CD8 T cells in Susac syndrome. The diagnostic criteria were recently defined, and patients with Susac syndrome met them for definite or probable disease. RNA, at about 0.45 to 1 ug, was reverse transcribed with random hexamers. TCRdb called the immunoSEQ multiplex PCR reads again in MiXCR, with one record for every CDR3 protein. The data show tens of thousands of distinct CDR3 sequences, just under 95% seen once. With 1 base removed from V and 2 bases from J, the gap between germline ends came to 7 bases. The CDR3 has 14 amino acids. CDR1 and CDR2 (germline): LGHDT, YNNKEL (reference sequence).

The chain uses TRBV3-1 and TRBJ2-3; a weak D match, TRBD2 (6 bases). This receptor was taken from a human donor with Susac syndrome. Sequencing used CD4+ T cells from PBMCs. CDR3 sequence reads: CASSQGRDTDTQYF. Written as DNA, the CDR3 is TGTGCCAGCAGCCAAGGGAGGGACACAGATACGCAGTATTTT.